Listed here are 18 T cell receptor beta chains from one sample, sequenced in a study of response to subunit inactivated influenza vaccine. TCRdb re-derived calls from the RT-PCR reads in MiXCR, one entry per CDR3 protein. The table shows about 520,000 distinct CDR3 sequences, with roughly 25% occurring only once. Sample: CD4+ T cells sorted from PBMCs, taken roughly 5 days after vaccination. These receptor sequences come from a man aged 45-65 years who received an inactivated influenza vaccine.

The chain recombines TRBV7-2 with TRBJ2-1, with D tentatively TRBD1 or TRBD2 (5 bases each). Between the trimmed V and J ends, which lost 5 bases and 6 bases, there was a span of 17 bases. Germline V lookup: CDR1 SGHTA, CDR2 FQGNSA. This CDR3 comprises 15 residues. CDR3 in amino acids: CASSPGREKGNEQFF. The CDR3 nucleotides read TGTGCCAGCAGCCCGGGACGCGAAAAGGGCAATGAGCAGTTCTTC.

The chain has TRBV4-1 and TRBJ2-5; no definite D call. This CDR3 region has 15 residues. Trimming cost V 1 base and J 5 bases, with 14 bases left between them. Germline V gene lookup returns CDR1 MGHRA and CDR2 YSYEKL. The CDR3 DNA sequence: TGCGCCAGCAGCCAAGTTTCGCGCCTATCTGAGACCCAGTACTTC. It encodes CASSQVSRLSETQYF.

The gene calls are TRBV6-4 and TRBJ1-4, with D tentatively TRBD1 (5 bases). The CDR3 has 18 amino acids. Germline V lookup: CDR1 MRHNA, CDR2 SNTAGT. Trimming removed 4 bases from V and 4 bases from J, with 22 bases in between. The CDR3, as DNA: TGTGCCAGCAGTGTCTCAGCGGGACGACGTAAACTTAATGAAAAACTGTTTTTT. Protein product: CASSVSAGRRKLNEKLFF.

This clonotype was seen a few times. This chain links TRBV7-9 with TRBJ2-2, with TRBD2 matching 7 bases. CDR1 and CDR2 from the germline V gene are SEHNR and FQNEAQ (reference sequence). The V segment lost 1 base and the J segment 7 bases; nucleotides outside the gene matches: 3. The CDR3 runs to 14 residues. The CDR3 reads CASSLGQRGGELFF. CDR3 coding DNA: TGTGCCAGCAGCTTAGGGCAGCGGGGCGGGGAGCTGTTTTTT. Together with reference TRBV7-9 and TRBJ2-2, the CDR3 gives the full variable domain: DTGVSQNPRHKITKRGQNVTFRCDPISEHNRLYWYRQTLGQGPEFLTYFQNEAQLEKSRLLSDRFSAERPKGSFSTLEIQRTEQGDSAMYLCASSLGQRGGELFFGEGSRLTVL.

The V gene is TRBV10-1, the J gene TRBJ2-2; D possibly uses TRBD1 or TRBD2 (6 bases each). CDR1 is WNHNN, CDR2 SYGVQD, per germline (reference sequence). Trimming removed 3 bases from V and 9 bases from J, with 17 bases in between. This CDR3 is built from 15 residues. CDR3 DNA: TGCGCCAGCAGTGATGGTACAGGGAGGTACCGGGAGCTGTTTTTT. This sequence encodes CASSDGTGRYRELFF.

The chain combines TRBV15 with TRBJ2-5, with D uncertain. The CDR3 covers 15 residues. The germline V gene encodes CDR1 LNHNV and CDR2 YYDKDF (reference sequence). Trimming left V 0 bases short and J 5 bases short, with 13 bases between. The CDR3 sequence: CATSRDLGEYETQYF. The CDR3 DNA sequence: TGTGCCACCAGCAGAGATCTAGGCGAGTATGAGACCCAGTACTTC. Full variable domain (outside the CDR3, taken from reference TRBV15 and TRBJ2-5): DAMVIQNPRYQVTQFGKPVTLSCSQTLNHNVMYWYQQKSSQAPKLLFHYYDKDFNNEADTPDNFQSRRPNTSFCFLDIRSPGLGDTAMYLCATSRDLGEYETQYFGPGTRLLVL.

This clonotype was counted only a few times. This chain joins TRBV5-6 and TRBJ2-7, with a possible D match to TRBD2 (5 bases). Looked up from germline, CDR1 is SGHDT and CDR2 is YYEEEE. This CDR3 has 15 residues. V gave up 3 bases and J gave up 1 base, with 14 bases separating them. CDR3: CASSSSLSGSYEQYF. The CDR3 DNA follows: TGTGCCAGCAGCTCCTCCCTGTCGGGGTCCTACGAGCAGTACTTC.

The chain combines TRBV7-2 with TRBJ2-3, with D uncertain. The CDR3 covers 14 residues. V gave up 1 base and J gave up 2 bases, with 7 bases separating them. Germline V gene data show CDR1 as SGHTA and CDR2 as FQGNSA. CDR3 sequence reads: CASSLVGNTDTQYF. The CDR3 DNA reads as TGTGCCAGCAGCTTAGTTGGCAACACAGATACGCAGTATTTT.

In this sample, this clonotype turned up a few times. The junction departs from the called germline gene at one end, perhaps through a read error. The chain has TRBV4-2 and TRBJ2-3; maybe TRBD2 (6 bases). CDR3 length equals 17 residues. Germline V gives CDR1 LGHNA, CDR2 YNFKEQ. This chain's CDR3 is CASSQTLLATSTDTQYF. For the CDR3, the DNA is TGCGCCAGCAGCCAGACTCTACTAGCTACTAGCACAGATACGCAGTATTTT.

This clonotype was counted between two and nine times. The chain recombines TRBV20-1 with TRBJ1-1; D gene unclear. With 3 bases removed from V and 4 bases from J, the gap between germline ends came to 9 bases. Germline assignment: CDR1 DFQATT and CDR2 SNEGSKA (reference sequence). There are 12 residues in the CDR3. The CDR3 region is CSASQPSTEAFF. The DNA for the CDR3 is TGCAGTGCTAGCCAGCCGAGCACTGAAGCTTTCTTT.

This clonotype was found a few times. This sequence joins TRBV11-2 and TRBJ2-3; TRBD2 matches 8 bases. The CDR3 consists of 14 residues. Germline V gene data show CDR1 as SGHAT and CDR2 as FQNNGV. The junction had 5 bases not matched to a gene; V was cut back by 5 bases and J by 4 bases. The CDR3 DNA reads TGTGCCAGCAGCCGGGGGGGCCTGGCAGATACGCAGTATTTT. Translating it yields CASSRGGLADTQYF.

V and J are TRBV7-8 and TRBJ2-5, with 9 nucleotides matching TRBD2. V lost 1 base and J lost 4; bases outside the gene matches: 7. The CDR3 covers 16 residues. From germline, CDR1 is SGHVS and CDR2 FQNEAQ. The CDR3 here is CASSLVIAGARETQYF. The CDR3 DNA is TGTGCCAGCAGCTTAGTAATAGCGGGGGCCAGAGAGACCCAGTACTTC.

The rearrangement joins TRBV7-2 to TRBJ2-1, with TRBD2 matching 8 bases. V dropped 0 bases and J dropped 2; count of bases not matched to a gene: 3. Germline CDR1 is SGHTA and CDR2 is FQGNSA. CDR3 length: 16 amino acids. The CDR3 bases are TGTGCCAGCAGCTTAGCGGGCGGGGGGCCCTACAATGAGCAGTTCTTC. Residues: CASSLAGGGPYNEQFF.

The rearrangement links TRBV3-1 to TRBJ2-1; TRBD2 aligns across 7 bases. This CDR3 region has 13 residues. The V segment lost 4 bases and the J segment 9 bases; nucleotides outside the gene matches: 6. From germline, CDR1 is LGHDT and CDR2 YNNKEL (reference sequence). CDR3 residues: CASSLPGTTEQFF. The CDR3 DNA reads TGTGCCAGCAGCCTTCCTGGGACTACTGAGCAGTTCTTC.

V usage is TRBV10-3 and J usage is TRBJ2-1; D call uncertain. V lost 7 bases and J lost 4, with 11 bases in between. Germline CDR1 reads ENHRY; CDR2 reads SYGVKD. The CDR3 sequence is 13 residues long. The CDR3 sequence: CAITGFLYNEQFF. The CDR3 DNA sequence: TGTGCCATCACTGGATTTCTTTACAATGAGCAGTTCTTC.

This clonotype occurred many times. This chain connects TRBV29-1 to TRBJ2-5; D is perhaps TRBD1 or TRBD2 (6 bases each). V gave up 6 bases and J gave up 2 bases, with 13 bases separating them. The CDR3 spans 13 residues. Germline CDR1 reads SQVTM; CDR2 reads ANQGSEA. CDR3 residues: CSVTTGRQETQYF. The CDR3 DNA reads TGCAGCGTAACAACAGGGAGGCAAGAGACCCAGTACTTC.

This clonotype has a handful of counts. The genes are TRBV4-2 and TRBJ2-1; TRBD2 matches at 9 bases. Trimming removed 0 bases from V and 7 bases from J; junction bases left unmatched: 4. This CDR3 region has 15 residues. The germline V gene has CDR1 LGHNA and CDR2 YNFKEQ. CDR3 in DNA: TGTGCCAGCAGCCAAGATTTAGCGGGAGTGAATGAGCAGTTCTTC. Its translation is CASSQDLAGVNEQFF.

The chain combines TRBV2 with TRBJ2-4; TRBD1 aligns across 7 bases. V lost 9 bases, J lost 7 bases, and 12 bases stayed unmatched. Germline CDR1 is SNHLY and CDR2 is FYNNEI. This CDR3 has 14 residues. The CDR3 is CARQETGNGNIQYF. The DNA of the CDR3 is TGTGCCAGACAAGAGACAGGGAATGGGAACATTCAGTACTTC.